This T cell receptor (beta chain) is from a study of control samples from healthy donors and cancer patients. Libraries were prepared by immunoSEQ multiplex PCR; TCRdb keeps only in-frame clonotypes and omits some of them. The top ten clones hold 1.3% to 1.5% of a sample with 150,000 to 200,000 clones, 94% of them seen once. Trimming took 4 bases from V and 6 from J; bases not matched to a gene: 8. The germline CDR1 and CDR2 sequences are SGDLS and YYNGEE. This CDR3 spans 16 amino acids. J is TRBJ2-2 and V is TRBV9; 11 bases are shared with TRBD2. The source material was blood. The source is a woman between 18 and 29 years old in good health. The CDR3 nucleotides are TGTGCCAGCAGCCCCGGGACTAGCGGTCTGGCCGGGGAGCTGTTTTTT. This encodes CASSPGTSGLAGELFF.